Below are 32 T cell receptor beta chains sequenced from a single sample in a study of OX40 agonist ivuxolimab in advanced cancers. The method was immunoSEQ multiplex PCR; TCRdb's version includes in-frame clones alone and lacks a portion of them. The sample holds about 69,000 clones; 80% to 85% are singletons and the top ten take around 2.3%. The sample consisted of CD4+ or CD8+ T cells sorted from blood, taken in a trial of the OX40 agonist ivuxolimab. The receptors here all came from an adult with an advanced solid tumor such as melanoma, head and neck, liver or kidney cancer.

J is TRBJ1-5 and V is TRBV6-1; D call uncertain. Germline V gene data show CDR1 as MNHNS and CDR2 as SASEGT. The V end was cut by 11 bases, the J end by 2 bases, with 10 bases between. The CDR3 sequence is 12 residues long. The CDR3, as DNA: TGTGCCGGGTCAGACGGCAATCAGCCCCAGCATTTT. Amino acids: CAGSDGNQPQHF.

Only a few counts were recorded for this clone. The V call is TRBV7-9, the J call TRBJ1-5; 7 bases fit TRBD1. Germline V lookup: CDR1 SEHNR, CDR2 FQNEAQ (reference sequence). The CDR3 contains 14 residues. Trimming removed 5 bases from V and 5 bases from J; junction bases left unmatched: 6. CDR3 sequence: CASSRDRDDQPQHF. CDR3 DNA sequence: TGTGCCAGCAGCCGAGACAGGGACGATCAGCCCCAGCATTTT.

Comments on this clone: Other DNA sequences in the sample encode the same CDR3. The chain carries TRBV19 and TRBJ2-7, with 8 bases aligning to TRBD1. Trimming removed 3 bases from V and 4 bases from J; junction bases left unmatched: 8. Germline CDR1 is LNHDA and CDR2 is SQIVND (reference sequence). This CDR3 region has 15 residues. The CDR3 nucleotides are TGTGCCAGTAGTATCGAAGCAGGGGGCCGGTACGAGCAGTACTTC. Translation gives CASSIEAGGRYEQYF.

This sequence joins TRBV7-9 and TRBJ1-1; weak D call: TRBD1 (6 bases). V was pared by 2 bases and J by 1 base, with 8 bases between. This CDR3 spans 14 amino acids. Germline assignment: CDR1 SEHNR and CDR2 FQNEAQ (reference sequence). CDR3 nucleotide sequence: TGTGCCAGCAGCTTACAGGGGTGGAACACTGAAGCTTTCTTT. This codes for CASSLQGWNTEAFF.

The DNA for the CDR3 is TGTGCCAGCAGGGGACAGGGGGATTCCTACGAGCAGTACTTC. Encoded protein: CASRGQGDSYEQYF. The chain has TRBV6-1 and TRBJ2-7; 11 bases align to TRBD1. V gave up 6 bases and J gave up 1 base; unmatched junction bases: 2. This CDR3 region has 14 residues. CDR1 is MNHNS, CDR2 SASEGT, per germline.

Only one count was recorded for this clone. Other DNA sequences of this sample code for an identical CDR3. This chain's CDR3 is CASSLTAGGETQYF. As DNA, the CDR3 is TGTGCCAGCAGCTTAACTGCGGGAGGGGAGACCCAGTACTTC. The chain recombines TRBV11-3 with TRBJ2-5; 9 bases fit TRBD2. Trimming at V came to 2 bases and at J to 5 bases, leaving 3 bases not matched to a gene. Germline loops: CDR1 SGHNT, CDR2 YENEEA. CDR3 length: 14 residues.

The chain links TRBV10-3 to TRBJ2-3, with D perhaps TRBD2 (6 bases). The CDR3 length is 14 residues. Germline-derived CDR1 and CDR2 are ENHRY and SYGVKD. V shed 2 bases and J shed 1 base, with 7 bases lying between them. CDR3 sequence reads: CAISEASGTDTQYF. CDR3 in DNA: TGTGCCATCAGTGAGGCTAGCGGCACAGATACGCAGTATTTT.

CDR3: CASSVAGVGSVEQFF. CDR3 nucleotide sequence: TGCGCCAGCAGCGTAGCGGGAGTTGGCTCGGTTGAGCAGTTCTTC. V gene TRBV5-1 combines with J gene TRBJ2-1, with 9 positions matching TRBD2. V shed 4 bases, J shed 9 bases, and the junction held 11 bases outside the gene matches. In germline, CDR1 is SGHRS, CDR2 YFSETQ. CDR3 size: 15 residues. The entire variable domain, with the rest obtained from reference TRBV5-1 and TRBJ2-1, is as follows: KAGVTQTPRYLIKTRGQQVTLSCSPISGHRSVSWYQQTPGQGLQFLFEYFSETQRNKGNFPGRFSGRQFSNSRSEMNVSTLELGDSALYLCASSVAGVGSVEQFFGPGTRLTVL.

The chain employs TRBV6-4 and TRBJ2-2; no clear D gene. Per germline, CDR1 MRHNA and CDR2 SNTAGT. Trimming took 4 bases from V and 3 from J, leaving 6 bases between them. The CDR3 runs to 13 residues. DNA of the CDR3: TGTGCCAGCAGTGTGGAACACACCGGGGAGCTGTTTTTT. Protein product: CASSVEHTGELFF.

CDR3 bases: TGCGCCAGCAGCCAAGGAGAAGGGCTTAATGAAAAACTGTTTTTT. Translation gives CASSQGEGLNEKLFF. The rearrangement uses TRBV4-1 and TRBJ1-4; D is unresolved. The CDR3 sequence is 15 residues long. Trimming left V 1 base short and J 4 bases short, with 10 bases between. Per germline, CDR1 MGHRA and CDR2 YSYEKL.

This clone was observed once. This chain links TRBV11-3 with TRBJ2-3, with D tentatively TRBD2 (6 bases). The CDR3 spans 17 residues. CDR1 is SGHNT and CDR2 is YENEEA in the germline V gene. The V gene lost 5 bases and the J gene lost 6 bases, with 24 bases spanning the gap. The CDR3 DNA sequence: TGTGCCAGCAGCCGAAGCCCCGGAAACGGGGGAAGGGATACGCAGTATTTT. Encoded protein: CASSRSPGNGGRDTQYF.

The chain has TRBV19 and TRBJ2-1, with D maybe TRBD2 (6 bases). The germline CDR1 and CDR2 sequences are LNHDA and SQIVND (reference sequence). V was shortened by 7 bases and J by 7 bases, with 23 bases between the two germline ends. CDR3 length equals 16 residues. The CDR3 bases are TGTGCCAGTAAGGGTGATTTTGGGCGGGATGGTAATGAGCAGTTCTTC. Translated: CASKGDFGRDGNEQFF.

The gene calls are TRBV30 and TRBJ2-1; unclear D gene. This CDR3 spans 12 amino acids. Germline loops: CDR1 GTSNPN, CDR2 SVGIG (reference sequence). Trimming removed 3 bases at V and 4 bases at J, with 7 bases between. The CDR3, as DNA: TGTGCCTGGAGCCGACCTTACAATGAGCAGTTCTTC. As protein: CAWSRPYNEQFF.

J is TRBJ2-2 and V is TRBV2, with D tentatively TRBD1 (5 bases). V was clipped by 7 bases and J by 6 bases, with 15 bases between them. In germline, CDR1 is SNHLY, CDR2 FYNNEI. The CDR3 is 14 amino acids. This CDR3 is CASMWGPNAGELFF. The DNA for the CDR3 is TGTGCCAGCATGTGGGGCCCCAACGCCGGGGAGCTGTTTTTT.

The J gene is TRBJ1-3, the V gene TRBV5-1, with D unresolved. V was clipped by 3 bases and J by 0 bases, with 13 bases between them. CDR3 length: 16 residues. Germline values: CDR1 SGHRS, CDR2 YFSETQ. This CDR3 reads CASSSSPGNSGNTIYF. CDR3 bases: TGCGCCAGCAGCTCTTCCCCCGGCAACTCTGGAAACACCATATATTTT.

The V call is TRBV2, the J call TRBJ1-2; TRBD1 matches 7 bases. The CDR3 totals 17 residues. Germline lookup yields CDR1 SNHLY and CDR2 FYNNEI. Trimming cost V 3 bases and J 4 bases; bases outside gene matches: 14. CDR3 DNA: TGTGCCAGCAGTGAGTCATATTACAGGGGAGGAGTCTATGGCTACACCTTC. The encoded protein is CASSESYYRGGVYGYTF.

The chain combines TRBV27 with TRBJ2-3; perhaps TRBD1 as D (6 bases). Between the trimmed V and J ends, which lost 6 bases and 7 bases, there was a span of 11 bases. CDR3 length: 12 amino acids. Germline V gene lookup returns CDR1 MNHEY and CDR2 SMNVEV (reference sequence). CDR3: CASSLGGNTQYF. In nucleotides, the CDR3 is TGTGCCAGCAGCTTAGGGGGAAATACGCAGTATTTT.

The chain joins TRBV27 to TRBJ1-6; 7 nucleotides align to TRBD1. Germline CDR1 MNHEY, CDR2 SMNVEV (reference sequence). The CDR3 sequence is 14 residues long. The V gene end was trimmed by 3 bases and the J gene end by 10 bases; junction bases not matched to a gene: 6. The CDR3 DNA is TGTGCCAGCAGTTTCCGGGCAGGGGGATCACCCCTCCACTTT. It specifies CASSFRAGGSPLHF.

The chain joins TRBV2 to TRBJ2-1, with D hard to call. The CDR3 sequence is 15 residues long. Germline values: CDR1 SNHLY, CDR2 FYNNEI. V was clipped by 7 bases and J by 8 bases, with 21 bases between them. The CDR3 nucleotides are TGTGCCAGCACCATAGACGGACCCCGAAGGGATGAGCAGTTCTTC. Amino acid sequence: CASTIDGPRRDEQFF. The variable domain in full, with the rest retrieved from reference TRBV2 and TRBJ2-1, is EPEVTQTPSHQVTQMGQEVILRCVPISNHLYFYWYRQILGQKVEFLVSFYNNEISEKSEIFDDQFSVERPDGSNFTLKIRSTKLEDSAMYFCASTIDGPRRDEQFFGPGTRLTVL.

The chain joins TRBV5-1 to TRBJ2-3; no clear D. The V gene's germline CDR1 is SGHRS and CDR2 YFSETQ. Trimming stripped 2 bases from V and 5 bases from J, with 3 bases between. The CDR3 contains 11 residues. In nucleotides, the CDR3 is TGCGCCAGCAGCTTTCAAGATACGCAGTATTTT. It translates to CASSFQDTQYF.

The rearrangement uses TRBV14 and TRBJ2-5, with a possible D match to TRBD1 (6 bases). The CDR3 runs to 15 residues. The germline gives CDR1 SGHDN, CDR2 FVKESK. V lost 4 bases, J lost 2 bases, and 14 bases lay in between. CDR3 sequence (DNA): TGTGCCAGCAGCCCATTGACAGGCGCACAAGAGACCCAGTACTTC. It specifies CASSPLTGAQETQYF.

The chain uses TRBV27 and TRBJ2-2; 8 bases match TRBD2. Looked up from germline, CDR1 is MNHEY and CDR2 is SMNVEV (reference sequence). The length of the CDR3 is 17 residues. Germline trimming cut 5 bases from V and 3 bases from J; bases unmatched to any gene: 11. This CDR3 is CASSTGVSGGYTGELFF. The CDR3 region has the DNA TGTGCCAGCAGTACCGGAGTGAGCGGGGGCTACACCGGGGAGCTGTTTTTT.

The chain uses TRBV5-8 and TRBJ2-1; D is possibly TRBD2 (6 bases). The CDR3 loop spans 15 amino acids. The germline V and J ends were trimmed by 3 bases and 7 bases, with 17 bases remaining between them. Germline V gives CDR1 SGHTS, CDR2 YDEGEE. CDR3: CASSSPGTGGNEQFF. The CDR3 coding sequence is TGTGCCAGCAGCTCCCCCGGGACTGGGGGTAATGAGCAGTTCTTC.

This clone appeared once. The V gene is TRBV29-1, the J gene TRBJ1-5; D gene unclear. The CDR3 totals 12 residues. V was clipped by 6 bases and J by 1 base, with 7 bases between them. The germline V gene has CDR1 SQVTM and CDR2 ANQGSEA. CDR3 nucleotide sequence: TGCAGCGTAAGGGCGAGCAATCAGCCCCAGCATTTT. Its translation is CSVRASNQPQHF.

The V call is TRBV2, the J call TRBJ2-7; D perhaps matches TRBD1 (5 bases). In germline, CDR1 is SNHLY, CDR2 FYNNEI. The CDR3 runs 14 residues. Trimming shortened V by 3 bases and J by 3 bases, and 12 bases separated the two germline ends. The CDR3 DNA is TGTGCCAGCAGTGACCTCCAGGGAAACTACGAGCAGTACTTC. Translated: CASSDLQGNYEQYF.

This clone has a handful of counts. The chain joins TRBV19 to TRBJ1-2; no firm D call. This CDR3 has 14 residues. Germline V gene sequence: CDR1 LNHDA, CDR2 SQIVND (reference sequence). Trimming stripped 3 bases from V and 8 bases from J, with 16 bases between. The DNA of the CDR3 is TGTGCCAGTAGTATGCTAGGCGGGTTTAGCGGCTACACCTTC. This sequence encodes CASSMLGGFSGYTF.

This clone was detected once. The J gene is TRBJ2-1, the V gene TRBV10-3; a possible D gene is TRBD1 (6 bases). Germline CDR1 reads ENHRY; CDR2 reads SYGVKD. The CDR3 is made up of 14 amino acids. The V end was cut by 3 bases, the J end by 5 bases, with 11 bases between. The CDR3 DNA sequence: TGTGCCATCAGTGAACGGACAGCAAACAATGAGCAGTTCTTC. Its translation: CAISERTANNEQFF.

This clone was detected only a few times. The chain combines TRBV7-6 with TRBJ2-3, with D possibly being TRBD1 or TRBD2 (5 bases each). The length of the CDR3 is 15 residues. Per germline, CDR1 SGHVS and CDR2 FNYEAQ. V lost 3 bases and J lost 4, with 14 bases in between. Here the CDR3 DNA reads TGTGCCAGCAGCTTCCGGGACGGGATCCCAGATACGCAGTATTTT. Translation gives CASSFRDGIPDTQYF.

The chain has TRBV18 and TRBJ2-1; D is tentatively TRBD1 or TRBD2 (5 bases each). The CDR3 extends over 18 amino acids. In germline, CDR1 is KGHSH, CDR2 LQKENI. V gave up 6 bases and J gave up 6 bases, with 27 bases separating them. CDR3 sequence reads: CASSRRDPAQGSPNEQFF. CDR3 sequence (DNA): TGTGCCAGCTCTAGACGGGACCCGGCCCAAGGCTCCCCCAATGAGCAGTTCTTC.

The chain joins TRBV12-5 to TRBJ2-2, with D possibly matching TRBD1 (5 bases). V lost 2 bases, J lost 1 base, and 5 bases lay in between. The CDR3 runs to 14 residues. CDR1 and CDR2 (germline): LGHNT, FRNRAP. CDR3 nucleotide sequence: TGTGCTAGTGGTTTGCAGGGGAACACCGGGGAGCTGTTTTTT. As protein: CASGLQGNTGELFF.

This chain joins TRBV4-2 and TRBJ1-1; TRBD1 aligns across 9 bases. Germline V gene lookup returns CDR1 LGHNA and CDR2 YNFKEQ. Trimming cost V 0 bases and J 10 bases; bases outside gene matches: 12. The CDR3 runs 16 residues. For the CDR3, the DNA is TGTGCCAGCAGCCAAGAAGGGACAGGGAGGCGCCAGTCAGCTTTCTTT. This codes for CASSQEGTGRRQSAFF.

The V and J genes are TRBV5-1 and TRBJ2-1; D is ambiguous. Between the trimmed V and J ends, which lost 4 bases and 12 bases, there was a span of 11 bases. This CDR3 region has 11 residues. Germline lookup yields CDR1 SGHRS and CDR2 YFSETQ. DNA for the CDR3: TGCGCCAGCAGCCAAGGTTCCGGGCAGTTCTTC. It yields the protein CASSQGSGQFF.